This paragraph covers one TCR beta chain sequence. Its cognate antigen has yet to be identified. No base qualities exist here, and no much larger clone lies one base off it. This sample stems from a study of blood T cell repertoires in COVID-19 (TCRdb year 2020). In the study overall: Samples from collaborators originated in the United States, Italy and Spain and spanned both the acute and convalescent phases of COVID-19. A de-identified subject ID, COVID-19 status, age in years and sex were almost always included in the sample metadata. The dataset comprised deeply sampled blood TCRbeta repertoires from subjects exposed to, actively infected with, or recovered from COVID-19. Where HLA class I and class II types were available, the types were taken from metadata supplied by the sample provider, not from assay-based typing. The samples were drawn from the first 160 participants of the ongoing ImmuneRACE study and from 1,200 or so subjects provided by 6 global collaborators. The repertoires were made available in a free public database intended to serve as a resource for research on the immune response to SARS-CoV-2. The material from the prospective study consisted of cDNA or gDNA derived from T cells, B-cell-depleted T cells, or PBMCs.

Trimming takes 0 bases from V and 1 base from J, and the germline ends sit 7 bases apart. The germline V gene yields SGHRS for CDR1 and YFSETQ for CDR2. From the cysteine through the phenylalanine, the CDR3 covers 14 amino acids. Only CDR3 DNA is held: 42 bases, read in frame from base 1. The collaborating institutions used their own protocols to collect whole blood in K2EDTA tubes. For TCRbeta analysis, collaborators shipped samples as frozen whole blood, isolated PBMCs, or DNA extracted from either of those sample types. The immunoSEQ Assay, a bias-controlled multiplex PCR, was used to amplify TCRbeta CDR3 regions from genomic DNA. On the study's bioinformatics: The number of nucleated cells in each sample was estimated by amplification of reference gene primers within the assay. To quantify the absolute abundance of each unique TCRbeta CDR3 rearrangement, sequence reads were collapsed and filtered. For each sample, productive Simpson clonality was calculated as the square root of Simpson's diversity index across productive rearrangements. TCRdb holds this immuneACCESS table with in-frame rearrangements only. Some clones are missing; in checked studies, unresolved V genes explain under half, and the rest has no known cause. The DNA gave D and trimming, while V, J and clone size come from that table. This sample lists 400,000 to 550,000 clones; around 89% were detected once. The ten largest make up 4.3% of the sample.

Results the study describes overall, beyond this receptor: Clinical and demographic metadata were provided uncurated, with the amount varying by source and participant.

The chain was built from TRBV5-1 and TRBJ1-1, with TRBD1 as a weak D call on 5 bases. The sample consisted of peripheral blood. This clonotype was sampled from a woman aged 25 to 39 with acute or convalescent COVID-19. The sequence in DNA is TGCGCCAGCAGCTTGGGACAGAGGAACACTGAAGCTTTCTTT. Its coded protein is CASSLGQRNTEAFF.